These 11 T cell receptor beta chains were all obtained from the same sample, sequenced in a study of blood T cell repertoires in COVID-19. Sequenced by immunoSEQ multiplex PCR; TCRdb stores in-frame clones only, minus some. The sample carries fewer than 60,000 clones, approximately 84% recorded once. The sample consisted of peripheral blood. The receptor set was obtained from a man between 60 and 70 years old with acute or convalescent COVID-19.

CDR3 residues: CATSDTRRAEAFF. CDR3 sequence (DNA): TGTGCCACCAGTGACACCCGAAGAGCTGAAGCTTTCTTT. The chain links TRBV24-1 to TRBJ1-1; D gene ambiguous. Per germline, CDR1 KGHDR and CDR2 SFDVKD. The CDR3 runs to 13 residues. V gave up 4 bases and J gave up 6 bases, with 11 bases separating them.

This sequence joins TRBV7-2 and TRBJ1-2; TRBD1 matches 8 bases. The CDR3 length is 14 residues. CDR1 is SGHTA, CDR2 FQGNSA, per germline. Unmatched junction bases numbered 5, after V lost 5 bases and J lost 3 bases. The CDR3 spells CASSRQGADYGYTF. In DNA, the CDR3 is TGTGCCAGCAGCCGCCAGGGGGCGGACTATGGCTACACCTTC.

The chain combines TRBV2 with TRBJ2-7; 9 bases are shared with TRBD1. V lost 6 bases and J lost 5; bases outside the gene matches: 5. The CDR3 has 13 residues. In germline, CDR1 is SNHLY, CDR2 FYNNEI. Here the CDR3 reads CASSRDRAHEQYF. CDR3 bases: TGTGCCAGCAGCCGGGACAGGGCCCACGAGCAGTACTTC. The complete variable domain, with remaining parts taken from reference TRBV2 and TRBJ2-7, reads EPEVTQTPSHQVTQMGQEVILRCVPISNHLYFYWYRQILGQKVEFLVSFYNNEISEKSEIFDDQFSVERPDGSNFTLKIRSTKLEDSAMYFCASSRDRAHEQYFGPGTRLTVT.

The chain couples TRBV24-1 to TRBJ2-2, with D tentatively TRBD1 (6 bases). This CDR3 has 17 residues. The germline gives CDR1 KGHDR, CDR2 SFDVKD. V was pared by 1 base and J by 2 bases, with 13 bases between. The CDR3 reads CATSDFPRGPNTGELFF. The CDR3 DNA reads as TGTGCCACCAGTGATTTTCCCAGGGGCCCCAACACCGGGGAGCTGTTTTTT.

CDR3 DNA sequence: TGTGCCAGCAGCCTAGGACAGGGAGGAAAACTGTTTTTT. Its translation is CASSLGQGGKLFF. The V call is TRBV6-5, the J call TRBJ1-4; 8 nucleotides match TRBD1. The CDR3 consists of 13 residues. V gave up 6 bases and J gave up 10 bases; unmatched junction bases: 7. CDR1 is MNHEY and CDR2 is SVGAGI in the germline V gene.

The V gene is TRBV19, the J gene TRBJ1-1, with D maybe TRBD1 (6 bases). V was clipped by 5 bases and J by 1 base, with 8 bases between them. Germline V gives CDR1 LNHDA, CDR2 SQIVND (reference sequence). CDR3 length: 13 amino acids. The CDR3 here is CASSDRPNTEAFF. CDR3 sequence (DNA): TGTGCCAGTAGTGACAGGCCGAACACTGAAGCTTTCTTT.

The gene calls are TRBV25-1 and TRBJ1-1; no reliable D call. CDR1 is MGHDK, CDR2 SYGVNS, per germline. Trimming cost V 6 bases and J 8 bases, with 16 bases left between them. CDR3 length: 13 amino acids. CDR3 coding DNA: TGTGCCAGCAGCGCAACCGAGAGCAAAGAAGCTTTCTTT. Protein: CASSATESKEAFF.

The J gene is TRBJ2-2, the V gene TRBV9; D is perhaps TRBD2 (5 bases). Trimming removed 1 base from V and 0 bases from J, with 7 bases in between. In germline, CDR1 is SGDLS, CDR2 YYNGEE. The CDR3 extends over 15 amino acids. The CDR3 coding sequence is TGTGCCAGCAGCGTACTGAGGGCGAACACCGGGGAGCTGTTTTTT. Protein product: CASSVLRANTGELFF.

The chain carries TRBV2 and TRBJ2-3; tentatively, D is TRBD2 (5 bases). The V end was cut by 7 bases, the J end by 0 bases, with 17 bases between. This CDR3 comprises 16 residues. Per the germline V gene, CDR1 is SNHLY and CDR2 is FYNNEI. The CDR3 loop is CASKAVILGSTDTQYF. CDR3 coding DNA: TGTGCCAGCAAAGCGGTTATTCTCGGGAGCACAGATACGCAGTATTTT.

This clone was observed a few times. The V call is TRBV18, the J call TRBJ2-1; maybe TRBD1 (5 bases). Trimming pared 3 bases from V and 6 bases from J, leaving 9 bases between. This CDR3 has 13 residues. Germline V gene data show CDR1 as KGHSH and CDR2 as LQKENI. The chain's CDR3 is CASSPTGFNEQFF. CDR3 nucleotides: TGTGCCAGCTCACCCACAGGTTTCAATGAGCAGTTCTTC.

The rearrangement links TRBV9 to TRBJ2-7; a possible D gene is TRBD2 (7 bases). The CDR3 length is 15 residues. V dropped 3 bases and J dropped 5 bases, with 18 bases sitting between them. Germline V CDR1 and CDR2: SGDLS, YYNGEE. As DNA, the CDR3 is TGTGCCAGCAGCGCTGGGGGAGGGGGGGACAACGAGCAGTACTTC. Translation gives CASSAGGGGDNEQYF. The variable domain in full, with the rest retrieved from reference TRBV9 and TRBJ2-7, is DSGVTQTPKHLITATGQRVTLRCSPRSGDLSVYWYQQSLDQGLQFLIQYYNGEERAKGNILERFSAQQFPDLHSELNLSSLELGDSALYFCASSAGGGGDNEQYFGPGTRLTVT.